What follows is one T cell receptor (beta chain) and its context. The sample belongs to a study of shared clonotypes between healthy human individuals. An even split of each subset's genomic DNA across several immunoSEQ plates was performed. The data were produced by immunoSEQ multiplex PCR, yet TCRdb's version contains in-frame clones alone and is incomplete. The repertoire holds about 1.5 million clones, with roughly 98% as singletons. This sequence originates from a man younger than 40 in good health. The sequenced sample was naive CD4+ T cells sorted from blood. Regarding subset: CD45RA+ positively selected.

CDR3 nucleotide sequence: TGCGCCAGCAGCTTGGAGATCGGAGGGGCAGAGACCCAGTACTTC. Translated, it gives CASSLEIGGAETQYF. J is TRBJ2-5 and V is TRBV5-1, with D possibly being TRBD2 (6 bases). CDR3 length: 15 amino acids. V was cut by 0 bases and J by 4 bases, with 13 bases left in between. Germline assignment: CDR1 SGHRS and CDR2 YFSETQ.